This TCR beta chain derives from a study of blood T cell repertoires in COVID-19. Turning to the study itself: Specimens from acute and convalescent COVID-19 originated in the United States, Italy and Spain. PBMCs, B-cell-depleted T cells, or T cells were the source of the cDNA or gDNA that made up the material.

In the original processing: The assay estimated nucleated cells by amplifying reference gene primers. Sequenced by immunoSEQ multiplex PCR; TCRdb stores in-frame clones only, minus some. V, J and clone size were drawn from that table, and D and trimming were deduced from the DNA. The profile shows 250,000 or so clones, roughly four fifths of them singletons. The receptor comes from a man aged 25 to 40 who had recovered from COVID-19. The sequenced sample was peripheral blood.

CDR3 loop: CASNTDWGGRETQYF. The CDR3 bases are TGTGCCAGCAACACAGACTGGGGGGGGCGTGAGACCCAGTACTTC. V usage is TRBV11-2 and J usage is TRBJ2-5; D might be TRBD2 (7 bases). In germline, CDR1 is SGHAT, CDR2 FQNNGV. The CDR3 is 15 residues long. V lost 7 bases, J lost 5 bases, and 20 bases lay in between.